Following are 29 T cell receptor beta chains from one sample sequenced in a study of regulatory T cells in long-lasting Graves disease. Specified time point: newly diagnosed GD, antithyroid drugs for less than 3 months. RNA isolated from PBMCs was used to make the TCR library. HTBI primers from iRepertoire and Arm-PCR of CDR3 regions yielded the TCR beta libraries. TCRdb re-called the multiplex PCR reads with MiXCR, one entry per CDR3 protein. Of 550,000 to 650,000 distinct CDR3 sequences in the sample, more than 15% were seen once. This same sample was also part of a study on T cells in Graves' hyperthyroidism and ophthalmopathy.

Material: peripheral blood mononuclear cells (PBMCs), obtained at new diagnosis, from a patient treated with antithyroid drugs. Receptors were obtained from a man between 18 and 35 years old with Graves disease.

This clonotype was seen ten or more times. The chain carries TRBV27 and TRBJ2-7, with 7 bases fitting TRBD1. The ends lost 8 bases at V and 2 bases at J; junction bases unmatched: 9. The CDR3 sequence is 14 residues long. CDR1 and CDR2 from the germline V gene are MNHEY and SMNVEV (reference sequence). This chain's CDR3 is CASAADRETYEQYF. The CDR3 DNA follows: TGTGCCAGCGCCGCTGACAGGGAAACCTACGAGCAGTACTTC.

This clonotype was seen only a few times. This chain joins TRBV6-5 and TRBJ2-1, with 7 nucleotides matching TRBD2. The V and J ends lost 5 bases and 0 bases, in that order; junction bases with no gene match: 7. CDR1 is MNHEY, CDR2 SVGAGI, per germline. The CDR3 spans 16 residues. Written as DNA, the CDR3 is TGTGCCAGCAGTCGGGACGCGGGAGTCTCCTACAATGAGCAGTTCTTC. The encoded protein is CASSRDAGVSYNEQFF.

This clonotype was seen repeatedly, ten times or more. The V gene is TRBV6-5, the J gene TRBJ2-7, with 9 bases aligning to TRBD1. The CDR3 spans 17 residues. In germline, CDR1 is MNHEY, CDR2 SVGAGI. With 4 bases clipped from V and 2 bases from J, the junction kept 12 bases outside the gene matches. For the CDR3, the DNA is TGTGCCAGCAGTTCCGGGACAGGGCTTAAGGTAGCCTACGAGCAGTACTTC. Translating gives CASSSGTGLKVAYEQYF.

Concerning this clonotype: With a much larger clone just one base away, this may be a read error. This chain joins TRBV28 and TRBJ2-2, with a tentative D call TRBD2 (6 bases). Germline lookup yields CDR1 MDHEN and CDR2 SYDVKM. CDR3 size: 13 residues. CDR3: CASTGANTEELFF. The CDR3 DNA is TGTGCCAGCACGGGAGCGAACACCGAGGAGCTGTTTTTT.

This clonotype has ten or more counts. The CDR3 here is CASSLPRTEQYF. CDR3 DNA sequence: TGTGCCAGCAGTTTACCCCGGACGGAGCAGTACTTC. This chain connects TRBV28 to TRBJ2-7; D is uncertain. Germline CDR1 and CDR2: MDHEN and SYDVKM. The CDR3 covers 12 residues. V was shortened by 2 bases and J by 7 bases, with 9 bases between the two germline ends.

In its sample, this clonotype was seen many times. The chain couples TRBV30 to TRBJ1-1, with 8 positions matching TRBD1. V lost 6 bases and J lost 6; bases outside the gene matches: 9. CDR1 is GTSNPN, CDR2 SVGIG, per germline (reference sequence). The CDR3 is made up of 13 amino acids. CDR3 in amino acids: CACSDRGWPEAFF. In DNA form, the CDR3 reads TGTGCCTGCTCCGACAGGGGATGGCCTGAAGCTTTCTTT. Drawing the rest from reference TRBV30 and TRBJ1-1, the complete variable domain is SQTIHQWPATLVQPVGSPLSLECTVEGTSNPNLYWYRQAAGRGLQLLFYSVGIGQISSEVPQNLSASRPQDRQFILSSKKLLLSDSGFYLCACSDRGWPEAFFGQGTRLTVV.

This clonotype has a handful of counts. The chain uses TRBV6-4 and TRBJ2-7; D possibly corresponds to TRBD1 (5 bases). The CDR3 extends over 17 amino acids. V lost 0 bases to trimming and J lost 0 bases, with 15 bases between them. Germline V gene data show CDR1 as MRHNA and CDR2 as SNTAGT. The CDR3 loop reads CASSDSETVPSSYEQYF. DNA of the CDR3: TGTGCCAGCAGTGACTCGGAGACAGTCCCAAGCTCCTACGAGCAGTACTTC.

This clonotype occurred a few times. J is TRBJ2-3 and V is TRBV4-1; D possibly uses TRBD1 or TRBD2 (5 bases each). V was clipped by 2 bases and J by 6 bases, with 15 bases between them. The CDR3 is 15 amino acids. Germline V CDR1 and CDR2: MGHRA, YSYEKL. CDR3 region: CASSQPRRGVDTQYF. The DNA for the CDR3 is TGCGCCAGCAGCCAACCCCGGAGAGGGGTCGATACGCAGTATTTT.

This clonotype was detected many times. The chain employs TRBV20-1 and TRBJ1-1, with TRBD1 matching 11 bases. CDR3 length equals 14 residues. Germline V lookup: CDR1 DFQATT, CDR2 SNEGSKA (reference sequence). V dropped 5 bases and J dropped 8; count of bases not matched to a gene: 10. This CDR3 is CSAGGQGGTTEAFF. CDR3 nucleotides: TGCAGTGCTGGGGGACAGGGGGGGACCACGGAAGCTTTCTTT.

Ten or more counts support this clonotype. Germline and junction disagree at one end, which may indicate a read error. This sequence joins TRBV7-7 and TRBJ2-1; no clear D gene. Germline CDR1 and CDR2: SSHAT and FNYEAQ (reference sequence). This CDR3 spans 15 amino acids. The CDR3 is CASSLSASGVNEQFF. CDR3 coding DNA: TGTGCTAGCAGCCTCAGCGCGTCAGGTGTGAATGAGCAGTTCTTC. Drawing the rest from reference TRBV7-7 and TRBJ2-1, the complete variable domain is GAGVSQSPRYKVTKRGQDVTLRCDPISSHATLYWYQQALGQGPEFLTYFNYEAQPDKSGLPSDRFSAERPEGSISTLTIQRTEQRDSAMYRCASSLSASGVNEQFFGPGTRLTVL.

V usage is TRBV19 and J usage is TRBJ2-2; tentative D call: TRBD1 (6 bases). In germline, CDR1 is LNHDA, CDR2 SQIVND (reference sequence). The ends were cut back, 10 bases at V and 5 bases at J, with 17 bases in the middle. The CDR3 has 14 residues. CDR3 sequence: CATVSGQLTGELFF. The CDR3 DNA sequence: TGTGCCACCGTAAGCGGACAGCTAACCGGGGAGCTGTTTTTT.

This clonotype was picked up many times. This sequence joins TRBV3-1 and TRBJ2-7; possibly TRBD2 for D (6 bases). CDR3 length equals 14 residues. Looked up from germline, CDR1 is LGHDT and CDR2 is YNNKEL (reference sequence). Trimming took 3 bases from V and 3 from J, leaving 12 bases between them. CDR3 amino acids: CASSQTDGGYEQYF. As DNA, the CDR3 is TGTGCCAGCAGCCAGACCGACGGGGGCTACGAGCAGTACTTC.

The table lists this clonotype with many counts. The rearrangement uses TRBV27 and TRBJ1-1, with a possible D match to TRBD1 (6 bases). Germline assignment: CDR1 MNHEY and CDR2 SMNVEV (reference sequence). This CDR3 has 15 amino acids. V shed 4 bases and J shed 2 bases, with 14 bases lying between them. CDR3 sequence: CASSSIGGLNTEAFF. CDR3 nucleotides: TGTGCCAGCAGTTCAATTGGGGGGCTTAACACTGAAGCTTTCTTT.

The table lists this clonotype with many counts. J is TRBJ2-1 and V is TRBV30; D might be TRBD2 (5 bases). Trimming removed 2 bases from V and 8 bases from J, with 16 bases in between. CDR1 GTSNPN and CDR2 SVGIG come from the germline V gene (reference sequence). CDR3 size: 14 residues. The CDR3 reads CAWSRRREEDEQFF. In DNA, the CDR3 is TGTGCCTGGAGTCGAAGGCGCGAGGAGGATGAGCAGTTCTTC.

In its sample, this clonotype was seen many times. This rearrangement joins TRBV11-2 to TRBJ2-3; 7 bases agree with TRBD1. This CDR3 is 16 amino acids long. Germline CDR1 and CDR2: SGHAT and FQNNGV. V gave up 0 bases and J gave up 5 bases; unmatched junction bases: 8. The CDR3 loop reads CASSLDRRGPVDTQYF. The CDR3 DNA sequence: TGTGCCAGCAGCTTAGATCGAAGGGGGCCGGTAGATACGCAGTATTTT.

This sequence joins TRBV20-1 and TRBJ1-5, with D maybe TRBD1 (6 bases). This CDR3 has 14 amino acids. CDR1 and CDR2 from the germline V gene are DFQATT and SNEGSKA (reference sequence). With 2 bases removed from V and 5 bases from J, the gap between germline ends came to 13 bases. In nucleotides, the CDR3 is TGCAGTGCTAGAAGCGCGGCAGGGGATCAGCCCCAGCATTTT. The encoded protein is CSARSAAGDQPQHF.

This clonotype turned up a few times. This chain joins TRBV5-1 and TRBJ1-3; 7 bases align to TRBD1. The CDR3 is 14 residues long. The V and J ends lost 4 bases and 5 bases, in that order; junction bases with no gene match: 6. Per the germline V gene, CDR1 is SGHRS and CDR2 is YFSETQ. The chain's CDR3 is CASSLGTERNTIYF. The CDR3 DNA follows: TGCGCCAGCAGCCTCGGGACAGAACGAAACACCATATATTTT.

This clonotype was counted between two and nine times. The V and J genes are TRBV5-1 and TRBJ1-5, with 7 bases that match TRBD1. Germline CDR1 is SGHRS and CDR2 is YFSETQ. J was trimmed by 9 bases and V by 3 bases; bases with no gene match: 9. CDR3 length equals 14 residues. This CDR3 is CASSSGTDLGPQHF. Written as DNA, the CDR3 is TGCGCCAGCAGCTCTGGGACAGACTTGGGGCCCCAGCATTTT.

The V and J genes are TRBV28 and TRBJ2-1, with D unresolved. CDR1 is MDHEN, CDR2 SYDVKM, per germline. This CDR3 contains 14 residues. The V gene lost 2 bases and the J gene lost 3 bases, with 8 bases spanning the gap. The CDR3 nucleotides are TGTGCCAGCAGTTTAAGGTCCGACTACAATGAGCAGTTCTTC. As protein: CASSLRSDYNEQFF. The full variable domain, rest sourced from reference TRBV28 and TRBJ2-1, is DVKVTQSSRYLVKRTGEKVFLECVQDMDHENMFWYRQDPGLGLRLIYFSYDVKMKEKGDIPEGYSVSREKKERFSLILESASTNQTSMYLCASSLRSDYNEQFFGPGTRLTVL.

The rearrangement uses TRBV27 and TRBJ1-6; D remains unclear. The V gene's germline CDR1 is MNHEY and CDR2 SMNVEV (reference sequence). Trimming shortened V by 8 bases and J by 0 bases, and 14 bases separated the two germline ends. There are 16 residues in the CDR3. CDR3 sequence: CASGSEFSSYNSPLHF. The DNA for the CDR3 is TGTGCCAGCGGGTCCGAGTTTAGCTCCTATAATTCACCCCTCCACTTT.

This clonotype has just a few counts. The J gene is TRBJ2-7, the V gene TRBV28; D not resolved. Between the trimmed V and J ends, which lost 3 bases and 9 bases, there was a span of 12 bases. This CDR3 has 12 amino acids. Germline CDR1 MDHEN, CDR2 SYDVKM. The CDR3 DNA reads TGTGCCAGCAGTTTGCTGGGGAACGGGCAGTACTTC. It encodes CASSLLGNGQYF.

This clonotype was observed at least ten times. The rearrangement joins TRBV6-2 or TRBV6-3 to TRBJ2-3, with unresolved D. Germline assignment: CDR1 MNHEY and CDR2 SVGEGT. CDR3 length: 17 amino acids. V shed 2 bases and J shed 2 bases, with 17 bases lying between them. The CDR3 DNA is TGTGCCAGCAGTTACCTCGGCAGCCCAGAGCCCACAGATACGCAGTATTTT. Translation: CASSYLGSPEPTDTQYF.

This clonotype was seen repeatedly, ten times or more. This chain links TRBV5-1 with TRBJ2-7; unclear D gene. The CDR3 runs 12 residues. V was pared by 0 bases and J by 6 bases, with 7 bases between. Germline V gives CDR1 SGHRS, CDR2 YFSETQ. The CDR3 reads CASSLEYGEQYF. The DNA for the CDR3 is TGCGCCAGCAGCTTGGAATACGGCGAGCAGTACTTC.

This chain joins TRBV9 and TRBJ2-7; TRBD2 agrees at 8 bases. The germline V gene encodes CDR1 SGDLS and CDR2 YYNGEE. V lost 2 bases, J lost 4 bases, and 11 bases stayed unmatched. There are 16 residues in the CDR3. The CDR3 nucleotides read TGTGCCAGCAGCGTTTTTAGCGGGACTGATTTATACGAGCAGTACTTC. Its translation: CASSVFSGTDLYEQYF.

This clonotype has at least ten counts. The rearrangement joins TRBV7-8 to TRBJ2-7, with TRBD2 matching over 10 bases. V trimming: 1 base; J trimming: 3 bases; junction bases outside the gene matches: 3. The length of the CDR3 is 15 residues. CDR1 is SGHVS and CDR2 is FQNEAQ in the germline V gene. CDR3 residues: CASSLVSSGGYEQYF. The CDR3 DNA sequence: TGTGCCAGCAGCTTAGTGTCTAGCGGGGGCTACGAGCAGTACTTC.

The chain carries TRBV27 and TRBJ2-7; perhaps D is TRBD1 or TRBD2 (5 bases each). CDR3 size: 14 residues. Per the germline V gene, CDR1 is MNHEY and CDR2 is SMNVEV (reference sequence). V was shortened by 5 bases and J by 7 bases, with 18 bases between the two germline ends. The CDR3 reads CASSVDRGAYEQYF. Here the CDR3 DNA reads TGTGCCAGCAGTGTGGACCGAGGGGCGTATGAGCAGTACTTC.

Ten or more counts support this clonotype. This sequence joins TRBV6-1 and TRBJ2-2; 9 nucleotides match TRBD1. CDR1 and CDR2 (germline): MNHNS, SASEGT. The CDR3 length is 14 residues. The trim removed 10 bases at V and 5 bases at J, leaving 8 bases unmatched. In DNA form, the CDR3 reads TGTGCCATCTCACCGGGGACAGGGACCGGGGAGCTGTTTTTT. It translates to CAISPGTGTGELFF.

This clonotype was seen a handful of times. CDR3 sequence: CATSRRALSGNTIYF. The CDR3 DNA is TGTGCCACCAGCAGACGGGCACTCTCTGGAAACACCATATATTTT. The V and J genes are TRBV15 and TRBJ1-3; D remains ambiguous. The CDR3 covers 15 residues. CDR1 LNHNV and CDR2 YYDKDF come from the germline V gene (reference sequence). V shed 2 bases and J shed 0 bases, with 8 bases lying between them.

In its sample, this clonotype was seen many times. This rearrangement joins TRBV11-2 to TRBJ2-3, with TRBD2 identical over 11 bases. CDR3 size: 15 residues. The V and J ends lost 5 bases and 8 bases, in that order; junction bases with no gene match: 9. Germline assignment: CDR1 SGHAT and CDR2 FQNNGV. DNA of the CDR3: TGTGCCAGCAGCGGGGGGGTAGCGGGAGGGCCTACGCAGTATTTT. It codes for CASSGGVAGGPTQYF.